The 24 T cell receptor beta chains given below trace back to one sample, sequenced in a study of response to subunit inactivated influenza vaccine. Via MiXCR, TCRdb re-called the RT-PCR reads, giving one row per CDR3 protein. The sample consists of 500,000 to 650,000 distinct CDR3 sequences, 7.6% of them appearing once. The sequencing used PBMCs from blood, collected approximately 25 months after vaccination. These TCRs come from a man aged 50 to 69 who received an inactivated influenza vaccine.

In this sample, this clonotype turned up a few times. The V call is TRBV6-8, the J call TRBJ1-2; 7 positions agree with TRBD1. In germline, CDR1 is MNHGY, CDR2 SAAAGT. The V gene end was trimmed by 6 bases and the J gene end by 6 bases; junction bases not matched to a gene: 7. There are 13 residues in the CDR3. CDR3 residues: CASRDRVEDGYTF. The CDR3 DNA follows: TGTGCCAGCAGAGACAGGGTAGAGGATGGCTACACCTTC.

The V call is TRBV6-1, the J call TRBJ2-5; D is ambiguous. V lost 7 bases and J lost 2, with 14 bases in between. The V gene's germline CDR1 is MNHNS and CDR2 SASEGT. The CDR3 totals 14 residues. The CDR3 reads CASMPGVVQETQYF. The DNA of the CDR3 is TGTGCCAGCATGCCTGGAGTCGTACAAGAGACCCAGTACTTC.

The chain recombines TRBV11-2 with TRBJ1-5, with 11 bases identical to TRBD1. The CDR3 contains 17 residues. Germline V lookup: CDR1 SGHAT, CDR2 FQNNGV. Unmatched junction bases numbered 8, after V lost 1 base and J lost 6 bases. The chain's CDR3 is CASSLGPGQGAGQPQHF. CDR3 nucleotides: TGTGCCAGCAGCTTAGGGCCAGGACAGGGGGCTGGTCAGCCCCAGCATTTT.

There are a few counts of this clonotype. The V gene is TRBV6-5, the J gene TRBJ2-3, with D maybe TRBD2 (6 bases). Germline V gene lookup returns CDR1 MNHEY and CDR2 SVGAGI. Trimming stripped 0 bases from V and 0 bases from J, with 10 bases between. The CDR3 consists of 16 residues. The CDR3 sequence is CASSYSGGTSTDTQYF. The CDR3 nucleotides read TGTGCCAGCAGTTACTCAGGCGGGACTAGCACAGATACGCAGTATTTT.

This clonotype was seen ten or more times. The CDR3: CATRGTSTGSYNEQFF. The CDR3 DNA sequence: TGTGCCACGAGAGGGACATCTACGGGCTCCTACAATGAGCAGTTCTTC. The rearrangement uses TRBV15 and TRBJ2-1; D possibly corresponds to TRBD1 (6 bases). Germline CDR1 reads LNHNV; CDR2 reads YYDKDF (reference sequence). This CDR3 is 16 amino acids long. V was trimmed by 9 bases and J by 0 bases, leaving 18 bases between them.

The gene calls are TRBV6-2 or TRBV6-3 and TRBJ2-1; D unclear. From germline, CDR1 is MNHEY and CDR2 SVGEGT. This CDR3 is 13 amino acids long. Trimming took off 7 bases at V and 10 bases at J, with 17 bases between the two ends. The CDR3, as DNA: TGTGCCAGCAACGATATGTCGGGTGGGGAGCAGTTCTTC. Its protein is CASNDMSGGEQFF.

This rearrangement joins TRBV20-1 to TRBJ2-5; D is possibly TRBD2 (5 bases). The V gene's germline CDR1 is DFQATT and CDR2 SNEGSKA (reference sequence). CDR3 length: 10 amino acids. Trimming left V 8 bases short and J 4 bases short, with 8 bases between. CDR3 residues: CSPGRETQYF. In DNA, the CDR3 is TGCAGTCCGGGGAGAGAGACCCAGTACTTC.

This clonotype was seen a handful of times. One junction end does not reproduce the germline sequence, and a read error may be involved. The chain combines TRBV20-1 with TRBJ2-5; possible D gene TRBD2, 5 bases. Germline CDR1 reads DFQATT; CDR2 reads SNEGSKA (reference sequence). CDR3 length: 15 amino acids. The CDR3 here is CSARDVDSAIETQYF. The CDR3 coding sequence is TGCAGTGCCAGAGATGTGGATAGCGCGATAGAGACCCAGTACTTC.

J is TRBJ2-4 and V is TRBV29-1; D ambiguous. With 3 bases removed from V and 6 bases from J, the gap between germline ends came to 9 bases. CDR1 is SQVTM, CDR2 ANQGSEA, per germline. The CDR3 is 12 amino acids. CDR3 amino acids: CSVEAALNIQYF. CDR3 nucleotide sequence: TGCAGCGTTGAGGCAGCCCTAAACATTCAGTACTTC.

The chain uses TRBV10-3 and TRBJ1-1, with D possibly matching TRBD1 (5 bases). This CDR3 comprises 13 residues. The V and J ends lost 8 bases and 0 bases respectively, with 10 bases between them. Germline V gives CDR1 ENHRY, CDR2 SYGVKD. In DNA, the CDR3 is TGTGCCATCCGAGCAGGGATGAACACTGAAGCTTTCTTT. Its protein is CAIRAGMNTEAFF.

J is TRBJ2-1 and V is TRBV20-1, with D possibly matching TRBD2 (7 bases). The CDR3 totals 16 residues. Germline V gene lookup returns CDR1 DFQATT and CDR2 SNEGSKA (reference sequence). Trimming pared 6 bases from V and 0 bases from J, leaving 18 bases between. CDR3 amino acids: CSARWGGGSSYNEQFF. The CDR3 nucleotides are TGCAGTGCCCGATGGGGGGGCGGGAGCTCCTACAATGAGCAGTTCTTC.

This clonotype came up many times. V usage is TRBV11-2 and J usage is TRBJ2-5, with D perhaps assigned TRBD1 or TRBD2 (5 bases each). The germline gives CDR1 SGHAT, CDR2 FQNNGV. CDR3 length equals 13 residues. Deletions cut 2 bases from V and 13 bases from J, with 17 bases between. The CDR3 nucleotides read TGTGCCAGCAGCTTACAAACTAGGGGCGAAACGTACTTC. Its protein product is CASSLQTRGETYF. Variable domain in full (rest from reference TRBV11-2 and TRBJ2-5): EAGVAQSPRYKIIEKRQSVAFWCNPISGHATLYWYQQILGQGPKLLIQFQNNGVVDDSQLPKDRFSAERLKGVDSTLKIQPAKLEDSAVYLCASSLQTRGETYFGPGTRLLVL.

This clonotype appeared a few times. The chain couples TRBV12-3 or TRBV12-4 to TRBJ1-5; 7 bases are a match to TRBD1. The V segment lost 5 bases and the J segment 0 bases; nucleotides outside the gene matches: 4. The CDR3 runs to 15 residues. CDR3 coding DNA: TGTGCCAGCAGTGGACAGGCGAATAGCAATCAGCCCCAGCATTTT. This gives the protein CASSGQANSNQPQHF.

V gene TRBV7-9 combines with J gene TRBJ2-1; weak D call: TRBD2 (5 bases). Germline V lookup: CDR1 SEHNR, CDR2 FQNEAQ (reference sequence). This CDR3 has 13 residues. V lost 5 bases and J lost 12, with 17 bases in between. CDR3 DNA sequence: TGTGCCAGCAGCCTTGCACTAGAAGGCGGGCAGTTCTTC. Residues: CASSLALEGGQFF.

The chain links TRBV7-2 to TRBJ1-5, with D uncertain. This CDR3 is 12 amino acids long. In germline, CDR1 is SGHTA, CDR2 FQGNSA. Trimming cost V 5 bases and J 3 bases, with 5 bases left between them. Written as DNA, the CDR3 is TGTGCCAGCAGCCAAAACAATCAGCCCCAGCATTTT. Translating it yields CASSQNNQPQHF.

This clonotype was seen at least ten times. The chain links TRBV14 to TRBJ2-7; D is undetermined. The CDR3 runs 14 residues. CDR1 is SGHDN and CDR2 is FVKESK in the germline V gene. The germline V and J ends were trimmed by 1 base and 7 bases, with 14 bases remaining between them. CDR3 sequence reads: CASSQAETLGEQYF. DNA for the CDR3: TGTGCCAGCAGCCAAGCCGAGACGCTAGGGGAGCAGTACTTC. The variable domain in full, completed from reference TRBV14 and TRBJ2-7, reads EAGVTQFPSHSVIEKGQTVTLRCDPISGHDNLYWYRRVMGKEIKFLLHFVKESKQDESGMPNNRFLAERTGGTYSTLKVQPAELEDSGVYFCASSQAETLGEQYFGPGTRLTVT.

In its sample, this clonotype was seen a few times. The V and J genes are TRBV5-6 and TRBJ1-1; a possible D gene is TRBD1 (5 bases). Trimming removed 3 bases at V and 3 bases at J, with 9 bases between. The length of the CDR3 is 13 residues. CDR1 is SGHDT and CDR2 is YYEEEE in the germline V gene. The CDR3 loop is CASSWRGDTEAFF. Written as DNA, the CDR3 is TGTGCCAGCAGCTGGCGGGGGGACACTGAAGCTTTCTTT.

This clonotype was counted a few times. This chain links TRBV5-5 with TRBJ1-1; no clear D gene. CDR1 and CDR2 (germline): SGHKS, YYEKEE (reference sequence). The CDR3 is 13 residues long. The V end was cut by 1 base, the J end by 5 bases, with 9 bases between. This chain's CDR3 is CASSLFPETEAFF. CDR3 sequence (DNA): TGTGCCAGCAGCTTGTTCCCAGAAACTGAAGCTTTCTTT. Supplemented by reference TRBV5-5 and TRBJ1-1, the full variable domain reads DAGVTQSPTHLIKTRGQQVTLRCSPISGHKSVSWYQQVLGQGPQFIFQYYEKEERGRGNFPDRFSARQFPNYSSELNVNALLLGDSALYLCASSLFPETEAFFGQGTRLTVV.

This clonotype was seen many times. V is TRBV6-1 and J is TRBJ2-4; a weak D match, TRBD2 (6 bases). CDR1 and CDR2 from the germline V gene are MNHNS and SASEGT. The CDR3 is 15 residues long. The V end lost 8 bases, the J end lost 0 bases, and 14 bases lay between the germline ends. The CDR3 nucleotides are TGTGCCAGCGGAATGGACTACCTAGCCAAAAACATTCAGTACTTC. Its translation: CASGMDYLAKNIQYF.

The chain employs TRBV6-7 and TRBJ2-7; 7 bases map to TRBD1. TRBV6-7 is an open reading frame, and its role is uncertain. With 11 bases clipped from V and 7 bases from J, the junction kept 14 bases outside the gene matches. CDR3 length: 13 residues. DNA of the CDR3: TGTGCCTTTCCGACAGGGAAGGTTGGGGAGCAGTACTTC. This sequence encodes CAFPTGKVGEQYF.

This clonotype was observed a handful of times. The chain combines TRBV15 with TRBJ1-2; D perhaps matches TRBD1 (6 bases). Germline loops: CDR1 LNHNV, CDR2 YYDKDF (reference sequence). Trimming pared 0 bases from V and 5 bases from J, leaving 13 bases between. There are 15 residues in the CDR3. CDR3: CATSRDPGVPYGYTF. CDR3 DNA: TGTGCCACCAGCAGAGATCCAGGGGTCCCTTATGGCTACACCTTC.

This clonotype was detected many times. The chain is built from TRBV4-3 and TRBJ2-4; 10 positions match TRBD2. CDR1 and CDR2 (germline): LGHNA, YSLEER. V dropped 0 bases and J dropped 15; count of bases not matched to a gene: 5. The CDR3 loop spans 13 amino acids. CDR3 amino acids: CASSQDGLADLYF. The CDR3 DNA sequence: TGCGCCAGCAGCCAAGACGGACTAGCGGATTTGTACTTC.

This chain joins TRBV7-2 and TRBJ1-5; D is unclear. V lost 1 base to trimming and J lost 7 bases, with 14 bases between them. The CDR3 is made up of 15 amino acids. Germline V lookup: CDR1 SGHTA, CDR2 FQGNSA. CDR3 amino acids: CASSLVEGPRQPQHF. CDR3 DNA sequence: TGTGCCAGCAGCTTAGTGGAAGGACCGAGGCAGCCCCAGCATTTT. Full variable domain (missing parts from reference TRBV7-2 and TRBJ1-5): GAGVSQSPSNKVTEKGKDVELRCDPISGHTALYWYRQSLGQGLEFLIYFQGNSAPDKSGLPSDRFSAERTGGSVSTLTIQRTQQEDSAVYLCASSLVEGPRQPQHFGDGTRLSIL.

J is TRBJ1-6 and V is TRBV7-2; possible D gene TRBD1, 6 bases. There are 14 residues in the CDR3. V lost 5 bases and J lost 10, with 15 bases in between. Germline assignment: CDR1 SGHTA and CDR2 FQGNSA. This chain's CDR3 is CASSVRRGGSPLHF. The CDR3 DNA sequence: TGTGCCAGCAGCGTGCGCAGGGGTGGCTCACCCCTCCACTTT.